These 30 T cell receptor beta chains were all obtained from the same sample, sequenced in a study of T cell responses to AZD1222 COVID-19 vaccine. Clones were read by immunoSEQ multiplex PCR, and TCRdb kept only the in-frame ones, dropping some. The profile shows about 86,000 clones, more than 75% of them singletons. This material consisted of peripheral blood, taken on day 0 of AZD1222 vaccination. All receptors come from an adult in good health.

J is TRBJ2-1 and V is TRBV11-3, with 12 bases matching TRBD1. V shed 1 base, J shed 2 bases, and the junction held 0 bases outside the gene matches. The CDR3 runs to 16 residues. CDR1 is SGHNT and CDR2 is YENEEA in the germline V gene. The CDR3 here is CASSLGDRGPYNEQFF. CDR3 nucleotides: TGTGCCAGCAGCTTAGGGGACAGGGGGCCCTACAATGAGCAGTTCTTC.

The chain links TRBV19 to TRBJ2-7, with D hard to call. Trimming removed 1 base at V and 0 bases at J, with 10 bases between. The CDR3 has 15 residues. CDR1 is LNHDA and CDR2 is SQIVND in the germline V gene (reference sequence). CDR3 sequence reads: CASSIGAVSSYEQYF. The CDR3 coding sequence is TGTGCCAGTAGTATAGGCGCTGTGAGCTCCTACGAGCAGTACTTC.

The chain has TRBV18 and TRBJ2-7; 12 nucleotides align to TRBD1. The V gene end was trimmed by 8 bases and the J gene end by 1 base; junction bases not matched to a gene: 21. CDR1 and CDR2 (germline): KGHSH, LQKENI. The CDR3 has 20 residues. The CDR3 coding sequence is TGTGCCAGCGACGGGGGACAGGGGGCGTTAGGTCAGCGGGAGTCCTACGAGCAGTACTTC. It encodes CASDGGQGALGQRESYEQYF.

CDR3 sequence (DNA): TGTGCCAGCAGTGGCCCCCCCCGGGACAGCCCCTACAATGAGCAGTTCTTC. This translates into CASSGPPRDSPYNEQFF. The chain joins TRBV6-1 to TRBJ2-1, with 7 bases fitting TRBD1. V shed 4 bases and J 2 bases; nucleotides not matched to a gene: 11. Germline assignment: CDR1 MNHNS and CDR2 SASEGT. The CDR3 is made up of 17 amino acids.

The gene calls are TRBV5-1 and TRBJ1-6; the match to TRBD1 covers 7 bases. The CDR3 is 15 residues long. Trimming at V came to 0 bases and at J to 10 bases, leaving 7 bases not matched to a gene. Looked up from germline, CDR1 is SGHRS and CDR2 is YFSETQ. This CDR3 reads CASSLERTGVSPLHF. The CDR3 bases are TGCGCCAGCAGCTTGGAGCGAACAGGGGTCTCACCCCTCCACTTT.

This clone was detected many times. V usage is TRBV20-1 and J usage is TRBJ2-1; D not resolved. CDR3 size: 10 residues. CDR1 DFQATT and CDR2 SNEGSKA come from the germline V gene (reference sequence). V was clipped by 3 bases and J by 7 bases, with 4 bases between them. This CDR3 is CSASTNEQFF. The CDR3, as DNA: TGCAGTGCTAGTACGAATGAGCAGTTCTTC.

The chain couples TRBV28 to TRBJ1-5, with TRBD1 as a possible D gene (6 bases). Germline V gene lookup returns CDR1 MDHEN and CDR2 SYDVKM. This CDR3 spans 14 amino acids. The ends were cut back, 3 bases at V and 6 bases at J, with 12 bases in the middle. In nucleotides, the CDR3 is TGTGCCAGCAGTTTTGACAGGAAGATTCAGCCCCAGCATTTT. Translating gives CASSFDRKIQPQHF.

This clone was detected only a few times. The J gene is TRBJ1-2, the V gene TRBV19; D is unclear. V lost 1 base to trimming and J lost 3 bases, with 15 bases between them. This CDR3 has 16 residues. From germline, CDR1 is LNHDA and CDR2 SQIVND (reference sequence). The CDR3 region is CASSIAGGRGDYGYTF. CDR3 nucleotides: TGTGCCAGTAGTATAGCGGGCGGGCGAGGTGACTATGGCTACACCTTC.

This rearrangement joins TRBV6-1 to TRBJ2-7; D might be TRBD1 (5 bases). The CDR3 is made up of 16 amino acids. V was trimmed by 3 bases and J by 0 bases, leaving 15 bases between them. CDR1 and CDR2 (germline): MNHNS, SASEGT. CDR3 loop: CASSDGQFRGSYEQYF. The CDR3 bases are TGTGCCAGCAGTGATGGCCAGTTTAGGGGCTCCTACGAGCAGTACTTC.

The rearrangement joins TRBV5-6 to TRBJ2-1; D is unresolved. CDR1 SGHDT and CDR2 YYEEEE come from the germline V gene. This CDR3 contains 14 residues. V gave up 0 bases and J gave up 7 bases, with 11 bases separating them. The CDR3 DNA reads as TGTGCCAGCAGCTTGGACTCGGGTTTTAATGAGCAGTTCTTC. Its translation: CASSLDSGFNEQFF.

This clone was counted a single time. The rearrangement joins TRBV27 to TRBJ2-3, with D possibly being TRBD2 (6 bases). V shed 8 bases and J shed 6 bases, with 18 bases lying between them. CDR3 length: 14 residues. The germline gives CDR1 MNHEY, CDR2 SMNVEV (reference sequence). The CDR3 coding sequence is TGTGCCAGCCAACGGGAGAGGGCCTTGGATACGCAGTATTTT. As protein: CASQRERALDTQYF.

The DNA for the CDR3 is TGTGCCAGCTCAATTGGGGCGGTCCGGTCGGATACGCAGTATTTT. Translation gives CASSIGAVRSDTQYF. This rearrangement joins TRBV18 to TRBJ2-3; possible D gene TRBD1, 5 bases. The CDR3 loop spans 15 amino acids. V was shortened by 5 bases and J by 6 bases, with 18 bases between the two germline ends. CDR1 is KGHSH and CDR2 is LQKENI in the germline V gene.

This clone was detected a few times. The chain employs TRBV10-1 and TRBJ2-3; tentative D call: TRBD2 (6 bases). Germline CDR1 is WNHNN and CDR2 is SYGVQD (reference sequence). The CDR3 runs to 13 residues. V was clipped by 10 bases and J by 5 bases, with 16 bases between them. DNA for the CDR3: TGCGCCACCGGGGGAGAGGATGGAGATACGCAGTATTTT. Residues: CATGGEDGDTQYF.

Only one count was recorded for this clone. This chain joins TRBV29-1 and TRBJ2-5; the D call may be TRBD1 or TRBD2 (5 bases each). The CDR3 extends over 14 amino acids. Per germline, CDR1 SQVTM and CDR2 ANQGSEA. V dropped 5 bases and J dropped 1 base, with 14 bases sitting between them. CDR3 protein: CSVSSSGLQETQYF. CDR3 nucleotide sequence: TGCAGCGTTTCTTCTTCGGGGCTCCAAGAGACCCAGTACTTC.

The CDR3 here is CASSIVGDPRELFF. DNA for the CDR3: TGTGCCAGTAGTATAGTTGGGGACCCCCGGGAGCTGTTTTTT. This chain links TRBV19 with TRBJ2-2, with D perhaps given as TRBD1 or TRBD2 (5 bases each). Per germline, CDR1 LNHDA and CDR2 SQIVND (reference sequence). V was shortened by 1 base and J by 9 bases, with 12 bases between the two germline ends. The CDR3 contains 14 residues. The full variable domain, completed using reference TRBV19 and TRBJ2-2, is DGGITQSPKYLFRKEGQNVTLSCEQNLNHDAMYWYRQDPGQGLRLIYYSQIVNDFQKGDIAEGYSVSREKKESFPLTVTSAQKNPTAFYLCASSIVGDPRELFFGEGSRLTVL.

CDR3 sequence (DNA): TGCGCCAGCAGCGACAGGGACTATGGCTACACCTTC. Encoded protein: CASSDRDYGYTF. J is TRBJ1-2 and V is TRBV10-2, with 7 bases aligning to TRBD1. The CDR3 spans 12 residues. Germline V gives CDR1 WSHSY, CDR2 SAAADI. Trimming removed 6 bases from V and 3 bases from J; junction bases left unmatched: 1.

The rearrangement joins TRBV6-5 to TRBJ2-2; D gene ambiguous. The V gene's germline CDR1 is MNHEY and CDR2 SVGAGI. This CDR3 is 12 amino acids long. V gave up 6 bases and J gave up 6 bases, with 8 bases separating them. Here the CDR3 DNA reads TGTGCCAGCAGCGGGCGTCCCGGGGAGCTGTTTTTT. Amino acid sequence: CASSGRPGELFF.

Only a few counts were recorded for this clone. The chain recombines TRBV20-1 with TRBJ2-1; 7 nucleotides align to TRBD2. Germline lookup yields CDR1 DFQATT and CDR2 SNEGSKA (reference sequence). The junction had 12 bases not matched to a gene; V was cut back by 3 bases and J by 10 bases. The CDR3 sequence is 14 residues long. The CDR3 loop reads CSASSSGGRVEQFF. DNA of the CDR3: TGCAGTGCTAGTTCTTCGGGAGGAAGGGTCGAGCAGTTCTTC.

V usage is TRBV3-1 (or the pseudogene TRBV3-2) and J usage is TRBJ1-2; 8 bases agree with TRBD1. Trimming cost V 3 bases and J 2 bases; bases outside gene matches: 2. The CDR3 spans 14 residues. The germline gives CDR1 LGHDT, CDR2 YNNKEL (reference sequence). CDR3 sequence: CASSHGQGNYGYTF. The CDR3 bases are TGTGCCAGCAGCCATGGACAGGGCAACTATGGCTACACCTTC.

CDR3 protein: CASSLGLDGLETQYF. The CDR3 DNA is TGCGCCAGCAGCTTGGGACTAGATGGCCTAGAGACCCAGTACTTC. The chain combines TRBV5-1 with TRBJ2-5, with a possible D match to TRBD2 (6 bases). CDR1 is SGHRS, CDR2 YFSETQ, per germline. V lost 0 bases, J lost 4 bases, and 13 bases lay in between. The length of the CDR3 is 15 residues.

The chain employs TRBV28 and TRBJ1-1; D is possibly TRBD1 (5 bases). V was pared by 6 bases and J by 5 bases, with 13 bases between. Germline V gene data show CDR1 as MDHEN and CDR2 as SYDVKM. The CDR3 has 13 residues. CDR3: CASRPRVGTEAFF. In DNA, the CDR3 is TGTGCCAGCAGGCCCAGGGTGGGGACTGAAGCTTTCTTT.

CDR3 residues: CASRDRASNTEAFF. CDR3 coding DNA: TGTGCCAGCAGGGACAGGGCGTCGAACACTGAAGCTTTCTTT. This chain joins TRBV6-1 and TRBJ1-1, with TRBD1 identical over 8 bases. Germline assignment: CDR1 MNHNS and CDR2 SASEGT. This CDR3 region has 14 residues. J was trimmed by 1 base and V by 6 bases; bases with no gene match: 4.

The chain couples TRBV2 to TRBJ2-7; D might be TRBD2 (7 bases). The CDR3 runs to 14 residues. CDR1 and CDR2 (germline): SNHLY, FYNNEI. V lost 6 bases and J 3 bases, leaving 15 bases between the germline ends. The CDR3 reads CASRGGATYYEQYF. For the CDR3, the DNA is TGTGCCAGCAGGGGGGGGGCGACGTACTACGAGCAGTACTTC.

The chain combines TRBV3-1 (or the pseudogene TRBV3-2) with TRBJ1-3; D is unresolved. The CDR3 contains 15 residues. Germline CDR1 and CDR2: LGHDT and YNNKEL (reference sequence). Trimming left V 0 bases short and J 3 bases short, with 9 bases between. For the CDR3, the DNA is TGTGCCAGCAGCCAAGAAAGTGGATTTGGAAACACCATATATTTT. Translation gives CASSQESGFGNTIYF.

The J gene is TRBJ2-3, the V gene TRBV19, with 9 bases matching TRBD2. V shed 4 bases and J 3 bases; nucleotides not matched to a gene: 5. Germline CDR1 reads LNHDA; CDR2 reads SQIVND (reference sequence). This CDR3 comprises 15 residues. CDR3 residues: CASSTAGGPTDTQYF. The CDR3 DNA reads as TGTGCCAGTAGTACGGCGGGAGGGCCAACAGATACGCAGTATTTT.

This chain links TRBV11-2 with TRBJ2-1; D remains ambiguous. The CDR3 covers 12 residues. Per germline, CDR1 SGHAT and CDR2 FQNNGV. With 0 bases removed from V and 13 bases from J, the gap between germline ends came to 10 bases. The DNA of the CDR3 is TGTGCCAGCAGCTTAGATCAGATAGCCCAGTTCTTC. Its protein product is CASSLDQIAQFF.

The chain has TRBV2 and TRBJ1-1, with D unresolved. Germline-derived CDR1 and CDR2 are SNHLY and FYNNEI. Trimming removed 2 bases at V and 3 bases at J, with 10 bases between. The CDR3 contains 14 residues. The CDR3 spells CASSERQLYTEAFF. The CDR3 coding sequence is TGTGCCAGCAGTGAACGCCAGCTCTACACTGAAGCTTTCTTT.

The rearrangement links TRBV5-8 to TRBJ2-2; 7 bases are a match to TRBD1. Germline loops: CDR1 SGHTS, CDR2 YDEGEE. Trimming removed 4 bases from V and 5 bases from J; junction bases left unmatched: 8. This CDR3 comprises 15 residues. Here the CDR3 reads CASSRQGSWTGELFF. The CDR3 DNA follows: TGTGCCAGCAGCAGACAGGGCTCGTGGACCGGGGAGCTGTTTTTT. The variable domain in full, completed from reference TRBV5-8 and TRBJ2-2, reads EAGVTQSPTHLIKTRGQQATLRCSPISGHTSVYWYQQALGLGLQFLLWYDEGEERNRGNFPPRFSGRQFPNYSSELNVNALELEDSALYLCASSRQGSWTGELFFGEGSRLTVL.

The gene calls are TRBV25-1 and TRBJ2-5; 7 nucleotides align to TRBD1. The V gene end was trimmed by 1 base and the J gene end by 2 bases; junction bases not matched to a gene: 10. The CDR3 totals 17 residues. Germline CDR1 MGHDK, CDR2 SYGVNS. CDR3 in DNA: TGTGCCAGCAGTGAATCGGGGACAGATTGGAGACAAGAGACCCAGTACTTC. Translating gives CASSESGTDWRQETQYF.

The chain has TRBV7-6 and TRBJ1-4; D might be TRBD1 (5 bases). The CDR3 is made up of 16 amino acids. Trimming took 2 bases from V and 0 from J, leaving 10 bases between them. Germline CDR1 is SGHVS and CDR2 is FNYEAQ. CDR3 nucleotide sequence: TGTGCCAGCAGCTTACAGGGTCTAGCAACTAATGAAAAACTGTTTTTT. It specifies CASSLQGLATNEKLFF.